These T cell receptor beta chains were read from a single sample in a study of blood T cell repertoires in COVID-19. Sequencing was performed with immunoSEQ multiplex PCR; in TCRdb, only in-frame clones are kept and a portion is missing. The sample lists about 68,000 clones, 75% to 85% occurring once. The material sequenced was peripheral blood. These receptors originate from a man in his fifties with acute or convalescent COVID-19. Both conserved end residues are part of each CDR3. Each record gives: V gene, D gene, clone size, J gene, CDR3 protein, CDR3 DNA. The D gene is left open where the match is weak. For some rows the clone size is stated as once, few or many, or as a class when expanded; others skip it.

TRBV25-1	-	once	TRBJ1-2	CASSEVSVNYGYTF	TGTGCCAGCAGTGAAGTATCTGTAAACTATGGCTACACCTTC
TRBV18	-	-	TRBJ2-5	CASQRTSGTLQETQYF	TGTGCCAGCCAGAGAACTTCCGGGACACTCCAAGAGACCCAGTACTTC
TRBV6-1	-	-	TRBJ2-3	CASSEVLTVSDTQYF	TGTGCCAGCAGTGAAGTTTTGACAGTCTCAGATACGCAGTATTTT
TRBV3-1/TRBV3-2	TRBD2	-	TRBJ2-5	CASSPGGTLQETQYF	TGTGCCAGCAGCCCGGGGGGGACTCTACAAGAGACCCAGTACTTC
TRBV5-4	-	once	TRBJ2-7	CASSPGGAMQYF	TGTGCCAGCAGCCCCGGCGGGGCCATGCAGTACTTC
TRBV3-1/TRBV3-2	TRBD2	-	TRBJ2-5	CASSQLAGGGTQETQYF	TGTGCCAGCAGCCAACTAGCGGGGGGTGGAACCCAAGAGACCCAGTACTTC
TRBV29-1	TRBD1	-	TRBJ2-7	CSVEVETGLEQYF	TGCAGCGTTGAAGTCGAGACAGGGCTCGAGCAGTACTTC
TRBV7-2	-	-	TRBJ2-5	CASSSDQETQYF	TGTGCCAGCAGCTCGGACCAAGAGACCCAGTACTTC
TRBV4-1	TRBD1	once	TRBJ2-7	CASSHVWTGKVYEQYF	TGCGCCAGCAGCCATGTCTGGACAGGGAAGGTCTACGAGCAGTACTTC
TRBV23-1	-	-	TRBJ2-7	CASSQPTQKYEQYF	TGCGCCAGCAGTCAACCTACCCAAAAGTACGAGCAGTACTTC
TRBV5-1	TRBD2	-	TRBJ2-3	CASSLAYSGTSGPLDTDTQYF	TGCGCCAGCAGCTTGGCGTACTCCGGGACTAGCGGGCCGCTCGACACAGATACGCAGTATTTT
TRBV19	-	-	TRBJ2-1	CASSRDSLFPYNEQFF	TGTGCCAGTAGTAGGGACTCCCTTTTTCCCTACAATGAGCAGTTCTTC
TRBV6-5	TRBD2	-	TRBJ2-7	CASSYRASGSDEQYF	TGTGCCAGCAGTTACCGGGCTAGCGGCAGCGACGAGCAGTACTTC
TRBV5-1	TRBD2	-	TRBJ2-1	CASSLKRGGQEQFF	TGCGCCAGCAGCTTGAAGCGGGGGGGCCAAGAGCAGTTCTTC
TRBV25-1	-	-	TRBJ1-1	CASSESTRRNLAFF	TGTGCCAGCAGTGAATCCACTCGGAGGAATCTGGCTTTCTTT
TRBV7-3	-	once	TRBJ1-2	CASSLNGGVPSYGYTF	TGTGCCAGCAGCTTAAACGGGGGGGTACCAAGCTATGGCTACACCTTC
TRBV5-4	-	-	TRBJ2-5	CASSHRAGPTGETQYF	TGTGCCAGCAGCCATAGAGCGGGCCCCACGGGGGAGACCCAGTACTTC
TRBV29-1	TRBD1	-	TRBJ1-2	CSVEGTGAYGYTF	TGCAGCGTTGAAGGGACAGGGGCCTATGGCTACACCTTC
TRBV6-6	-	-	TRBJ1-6	CATSVGDSPLHF	TGTGCCACCAGCGTAGGGGATTCACCCCTCCACTTT
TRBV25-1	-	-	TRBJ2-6	CASSDNSGANVLTF	TGTGCCAGCAGTGACAACTCTGGGGCCAACGTCCTGACTTTC
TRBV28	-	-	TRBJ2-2	CASSSWTVNTGELFF	TGTGCCAGCAGTTCCTGGACAGTGAACACCGGGGAGCTGTTTTTT
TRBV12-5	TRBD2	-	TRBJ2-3	CASGLVGLAGTDTQYF	TGTGCTAGTGGTTTGGTCGGACTAGCGGGTACAGATACGCAGTATTTT
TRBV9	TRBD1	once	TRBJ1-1	CASSRLTGTNTEAFF	TGTGCCAGCAGCAGACTGACAGGGACGAACACTGAAGCTTTCTTT
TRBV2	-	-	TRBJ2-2	CASTQGMDGELFF	TGTGCCAGCACACAGGGTATGGACGGGGAGCTGTTTTTT
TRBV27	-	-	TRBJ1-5	CASSWASGGQPQHF	TGTGCCAGCAGTTGGGCTTCGGGAGGGCAGCCCCAGCATTTT
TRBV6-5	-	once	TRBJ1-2	CASSRFNYGYTF	TGTGCCAGCAGTCGGTTTAACTATGGCTACACCTTC